Listed below are T cell receptor beta chains from one sample, sequenced in a study of cytomegalovirus exposure and HLA in healthy donors. The repertoire was sequenced with immunoSEQ multiplex PCR; TCRdb's copy has only in-frame clones and lacks some. Here the sample spans about 160,000 clones, approximately 89% being singletons. Sequencing was performed on PBMCs. Receptors originate from a man between 18 and 35 years old in good health and CMV-seropositive. CDR3s include the opening cysteine and the closing phenylalanine or tryptophan. The order of the fields is J gene, V gene, D gene, clone size, CDR3 protein, CDR3 DNA. D genes are given only for firm matches. The size of a clone is reported for some rows only, either as once, few or many, or as a class for expanded clones.

TRBJ2-7 | TRBV7-8 | . | . | CASSLYETGSNYEQYF | TGTGCCAGCAGTCTTTATGAAACAGGTTCTAACTACGAGCAGTACTTC
TRBJ2-1 | TRBV13 | TRBD2 | . | CASRRSGRAIEQFF | TGTGCCAGCAGGAGAAGCGGGAGGGCCATTGAGCAGTTCTTC
TRBJ2-1 | TRBV9 | TRBD1 | . | CAGSAGTASYNEQFF | TGTGCCGGCAGCGCCGGGACAGCTTCCTACAATGAGCAGTTCTTC
TRBJ2-7 | TRBV11-1 | . | . | CASSPYRRPYEQYF | TGTGCCAGCAGCCCTTACAGGCGACCCTACGAGCAGTACTTC
TRBJ2-5 | TRBV7-9 | . | . | CASSLVTGSETQYF | TGTGCCAGCAGCTTAGTTACAGGGTCAGAGACCCAGTACTTC
TRBJ2-7 | TRBV28 | TRBD1 | once | CASSFRQGIGYEQYF | TGTGCCAGCAGTTTCCGACAGGGGATCGGCTACGAGCAGTACTTC
TRBJ2-7 | TRBV7-9 | TRBD2 | . | CASSLVGGRASYEQYF | TGTGCCAGCAGCTTAGTTGGTGGGAGGGCCTCCTACGAGCAGTACTTC
TRBJ2-1 | TRBV18 | . | few | CASSPPGGAGYNEQFF | TGTGCCAGCTCACCACCTGGGGGGGCCGGATACAATGAGCAGTTCTTC
TRBJ1-2 | TRBV7-9 | . | . | CASSQTFYGYTF | TGTGCCAGCAGCCAGACTTTCTATGGCTACACCTTC
TRBJ1-1 | TRBV6-1 | . | once | CASSAPTEAFF | TGTGCCAGCAGTGCCCCGACAGAAGCTTTCTTT
TRBJ2-6 | TRBV4-1 | TRBD2 | few | CASSHVGLADVSGANVLTF | TGCGCCAGCAGCCACGTAGGGCTAGCGGATGTCTCTGGGGCCAACGTCCTGACTTTC
TRBJ2-1 | TRBV5-4 | . | . | CASSLEGAYNEQFF | TGTGCCAGCAGCTTGGAAGGGGCATACAATGAGCAGTTCTTC
TRBJ2-1 | TRBV9 | . | . | CASSALGTQGYGQFF | TGTGCCAGCAGCGCCCTCGGGACTCAGGGATACGGGCAGTTCTTC
TRBJ1-1 | TRBV29-1 | . | . | CSVDWQIPEAFF | TGCAGCGTTGACTGGCAGATTCCCGAAGCTTTCTTT
TRBJ2-6 | TRBV29-1 | . | few | CSAAANSGANVLTF | TGCAGCGCCGCGGCCAACTCTGGGGCCAACGTCCTGACTTTC
TRBJ2-7 | TRBV10-3 | TRBD2 | . | CAISVTSGSSYEQYF | TGTGCCATCAGTGTTACTAGCGGGAGTAGCTACGAGCAGTACTTC
TRBJ2-1 | TRBV11-2 | . | . | CASSLGRSKQFF | TGTGCCAGCAGCTTAGGTCGCTCTAAGCAGTTCTTC
TRBJ1-5 | TRBV28 | . | . | CASSLSLRSQPQHF | TGTGCCAGCAGTTTATCCCTTCGGAGTCAGCCCCAGCATTTT
TRBJ2-1 | TRBV27 | TRBD1 | . | CASSGQGTNEQFF | TGTGCCAGCAGCGGACAGGGAACAAATGAGCAGTTCTTC
TRBJ2-1 | TRBV7-9 | TRBD2 | once | CASSWASGRNNEQFF | TGTGCCAGCAGCTGGGCTAGCGGGAGAAACAATGAGCAGTTCTTC
TRBJ2-1 | TRBV27 | TRBD2 | . | CASSSPRIAGVNEQFF | TGTGCCAGCAGTTCCCCCAGAATAGCGGGAGTCAATGAGCAGTTCTTC
TRBJ2-1 | TRBV29-1 | TRBD2 | . | CSVSSGRMDEQFF | TGCAGCGTCTCTAGCGGGAGGATGGATGAGCAGTTCTTC
TRBJ1-1 | TRBV14 | TRBD1 | . | CASSGDRVVAFF | TGTGCCAGCAGCGGGGACAGGGTCGTAGCTTTCTTT
TRBJ2-1 | TRBV9 | TRBD2 | . | CASSASGTYNEQFF | TGTGCCAGCAGCGCCAGCGGGACTTACAATGAGCAGTTCTTC
TRBJ2-3 | TRBV6-1 | TRBD2 | . | CASSDFLAGATDTQYF | TGTGCCAGCAGTGATTTCTTGGCGGGAGCGACGGATACGCAGTATTTT
TRBJ2-1 | TRBV5-1 | . | . | CATSYFPEGINEQFF | TGCGCCACCTCATACTTTCCGGAGGGAATAAATGAGCAGTTCTTC
TRBJ2-7 | TRBV6-5 | TRBD2 | . | CASSYSLAGGPEQYF | TGTGCCAGCAGTTACTCCCTAGCGGGGGGTCCCGAGCAGTACTTC
TRBJ2-3 | TRBV11-2 | . | . | CASSLEGDSAGDTQYF | TGTGCCAGCAGCTTAGAAGGTGATAGCGCAGGAGATACGCAGTATTTT
TRBJ1-1 | TRBV7-3 | . | . | CASSLNPGGHLVEAFF | TGTGCCAGCAGCTTAAATCCGGGGGGCCACCTAGTTGAAGCTTTCTTT
TRBJ2-7 | TRBV4-1 | TRBD2 | . | CASSQLGTSGRQYEQYF | TGCGCCAGCAGCCAACTTGGGACTAGCGGGAGGCAATACGAGCAGTACTTC
TRBJ1-1 | TRBV18 | . | . | CASSPLAGEAFF | TGTGCCAGCTCACCACTAGCGGGTGAAGCTTTCTTT
TRBJ2-7 | TRBV28 | TRBD2 | . | CASSLTSGGYEQYF | TGTGCCAGCAGTCTCACTAGCGGGGGATACGAGCAGTACTTC
TRBJ2-1 | TRBV5-4 | . | few | CASSLLNGPRDNEQFF | TGTGCCAGCAGCTTGTTAAACGGTCCCAGGGACAATGAGCAGTTCTTC
TRBJ2-2 | TRBV11-3 | . | . | CASSLNRAVNTGELFF | TGTGCCAGCAGCTTAAACAGGGCCGTGAACACCGGGGAGCTGTTTTTT
TRBJ1-4 | TRBV7-9 | TRBD1 | . | CASSLGRTGVVNEKLFF | TGTGCCAGCAGCCTAGGGAGGACAGGGGTCGTTAATGAAAAACTGTTTTTT
TRBJ2-1 | TRBV19 | TRBD2 | . | CASEGLAGENEQFF | TGTGCCTCCGAGGGACTAGCGGGAGAGAATGAGCAGTTCTTC
TRBJ2-2 | TRBV14 | TRBD2 | . | CASSQGGSGIDLFF | TGTGCCAGCAGCCAAGGAGGGAGCGGGATAGACCTGTTTTTT
TRBJ2-4 | TRBV4-2 | . | few | CASSQDGGTKNIQYF | TGTGCCAGCAGCCAAGATGGGGGGACTAAAAACATTCAGTACTTC
TRBJ2-1 | TRBV5-1 | TRBD1 | once | CASSFQGQDCFF | TGCGCCAGCAGCTTCCAAGGACAGGATTGTTTCTTC
TRBJ2-7 | TRBV18 | TRBD1 | once | CASSPTDRGGEQYF | TGTGCCAGCTCACCGACGGACAGGGGCGGCGAGCAGTACTTC
TRBJ2-3 | TRBV6-1 | TRBD2 | few | CASSGTSGIGTQYF | TGTGCCAGCAGTGGGACTAGCGGGATTGGTACGCAGTATTTT
TRBJ2-2 | TRBV18 | TRBD1 | . | CASSPLERKTGVWTGELFF | TGTGCCAGCTCACCACTAGAGAGGAAAACAGGGGTATGGACCGGGGAGCTGTTTTTT
TRBJ1-2 | TRBV27 | . | . | CASSLAGLPGYTF | TGTGCCAGCAGTTTGGCGGGGCTACCGGGCTACACCTTC
TRBJ2-1 | TRBV9 | . | . | CASSPQGYSYNEQFF | TGTGCCAGCAGCCCACAGGGTTATTCCTACAATGAGCAGTTCTTC
TRBJ2-7 | TRBV4-2 | . | . | CASSQDGLNSYEQYF | TGTGCCAGCAGCCAAGATGGGCTAAACTCCTACGAGCAGTACTTC
TRBJ2-7 | TRBV2 | TRBD2 | . | CASSERLGLAAPYEQYF | TGTGCCAGCAGTGAACGTTTGGGACTAGCGGCGCCCTACGAGCAGTACTTC
TRBJ1-2 | TRBV6-1 | TRBD1 | . | CASSIRQGHAYGYTF | TGTGCCAGCAGTATTCGACAGGGCCACGCCTATGGCTACACCTTC
TRBJ2-7 | TRBV29-1 | . | . | CSVEVAGRFYEQYF | TGCAGCGTTGAAGTGGCGGGACGGTTCTACGAGCAGTACTTC
TRBJ2-5 | TRBV18 | TRBD1 | . | CASSSDRGRGETQYF | TGTGCCAGCTCATCGGACAGGGGGCGCGGGGAGACCCAGTACTTC
TRBJ2-1 | TRBV10-3 | . | . | CAISVRRGGFGDEQFF | TGTGCCATCAGTGTTCGGAGGGGGGGATTCGGGGATGAGCAGTTCTTC
TRBJ2-7 | TRBV14 | TRBD2 | . | CASSQDTAGPPYF | TGTGCCAGCAGCCAAGATACAGCGGGGCCCCCGTACTTC
TRBJ2-7 | TRBV5-6 | TRBD1 | few | CASSPGTAYEQYF | TGTGCCAGCAGCCCGGGGACAGCCTACGAGCAGTACTTC
TRBJ1-5 | TRBV19 | . | . | CASIGGEGGNQPQHF | TGTGCCAGTATCGGAGGGGAAGGAGGCAATCAGCCCCAGCATTTT
TRBJ2-7 | TRBV11-3 | . | . | CASSLADYEQYF | TGTGCCAGCAGCTTGGCTGACTACGAGCAGTACTTC
TRBJ2-7 | TRBV27 | . | . | CASSLSSSSYEQYF | TGTGCCAGCAGTTTATCATCCTCCTCCTACGAGCAGTACTTC
TRBJ1-2 | TRBV11-2 | TRBD1 | few | CASSFLGTDFYGYTF | TGTGCCAGCAGCTTCCTTGGGACAGACTTCTATGGCTACACCTTC
TRBJ2-5 | TRBV4-1 | . | . | CASSQDLLQETQYF | TGCGCCAGCAGCCAAGATCTCCTTCAAGAGACCCAGTACTTC